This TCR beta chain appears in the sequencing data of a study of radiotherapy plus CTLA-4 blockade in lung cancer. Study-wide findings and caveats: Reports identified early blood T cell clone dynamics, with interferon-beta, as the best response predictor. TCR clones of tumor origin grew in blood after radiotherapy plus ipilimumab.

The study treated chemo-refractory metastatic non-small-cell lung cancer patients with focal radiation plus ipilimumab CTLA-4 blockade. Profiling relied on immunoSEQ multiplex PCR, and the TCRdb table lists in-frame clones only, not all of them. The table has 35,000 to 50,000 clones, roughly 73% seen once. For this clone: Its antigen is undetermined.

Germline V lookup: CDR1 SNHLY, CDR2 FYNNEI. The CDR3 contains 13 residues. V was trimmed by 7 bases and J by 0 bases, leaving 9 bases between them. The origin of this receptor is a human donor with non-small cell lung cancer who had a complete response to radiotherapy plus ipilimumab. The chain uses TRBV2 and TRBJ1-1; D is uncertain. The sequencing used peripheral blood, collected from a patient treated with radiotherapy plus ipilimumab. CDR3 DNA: TGTGCCAGCAACAGAGTGATGAACACTGAAGCTTTCTTT. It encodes CASNRVMNTEAFF.